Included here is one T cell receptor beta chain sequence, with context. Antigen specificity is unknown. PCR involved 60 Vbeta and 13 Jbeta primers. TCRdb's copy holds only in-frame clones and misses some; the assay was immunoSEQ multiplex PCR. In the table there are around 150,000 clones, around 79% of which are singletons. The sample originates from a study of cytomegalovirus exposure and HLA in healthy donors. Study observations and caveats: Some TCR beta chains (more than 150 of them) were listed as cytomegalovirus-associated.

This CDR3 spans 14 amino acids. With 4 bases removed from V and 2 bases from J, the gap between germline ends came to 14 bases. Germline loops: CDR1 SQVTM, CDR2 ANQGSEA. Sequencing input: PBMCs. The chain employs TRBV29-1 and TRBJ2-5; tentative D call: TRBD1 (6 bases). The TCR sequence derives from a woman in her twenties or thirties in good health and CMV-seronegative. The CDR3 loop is CSVGQGNGQETQYF. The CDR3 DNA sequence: TGCAGCGTTGGGCAGGGGAATGGGCAAGAGACCCAGTACTTC. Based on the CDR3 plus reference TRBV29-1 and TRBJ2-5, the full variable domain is SAVISQKPSRDICQRGTSLTIQCQVDSQVTMMFWYRQQPGQSLTLIATANQGSEATYESGFVIDKFPISRPNLTFSTLTVSNMSPEDSSIYLCSVGQGNGQETQYFGPGTRLLVL.